This TCR beta chain was obtained from a study of cytomegalovirus exposure and HLA in healthy donors. The PCR contained 60 Vbeta and 13 Jbeta primers. Data came from immunoSEQ multiplex PCR; TCRdb stores just in-frame clones and leaves some out. The sample carries some 98,000 clones, roughly 76% recorded once. This TCR derives from a man between 35 and 55 years old in good health and CMV-seronegative. Material: PBMCs.

CDR3 amino acids: CASSTGQSNTEAFF. For the CDR3, the DNA is TGCGCCAGCAGCACAGGACAGTCGAACACTGAAGCTTTCTTT. The V gene is TRBV5-1, the J gene TRBJ1-1; D perhaps matches TRBD1 (6 bases). Germline-derived CDR1 and CDR2 are SGHRS and YFSETQ. V lost 4 bases to trimming and J lost 1 base, with 11 bases between them. The CDR3 is 14 amino acids.